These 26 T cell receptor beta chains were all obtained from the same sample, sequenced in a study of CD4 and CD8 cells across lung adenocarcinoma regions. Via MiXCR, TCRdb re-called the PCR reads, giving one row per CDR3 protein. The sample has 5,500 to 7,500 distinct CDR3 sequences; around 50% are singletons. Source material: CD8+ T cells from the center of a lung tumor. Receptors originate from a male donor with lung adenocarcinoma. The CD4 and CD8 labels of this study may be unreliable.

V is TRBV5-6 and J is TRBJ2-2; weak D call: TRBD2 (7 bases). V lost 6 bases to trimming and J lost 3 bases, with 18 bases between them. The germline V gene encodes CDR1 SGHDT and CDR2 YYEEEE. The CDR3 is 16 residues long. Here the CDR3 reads CASNEGGELYTGELFF. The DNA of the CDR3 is TGTGCCAGCAACGAGGGGGGGGAGCTTTACACCGGGGAGCTGTTTTTT.

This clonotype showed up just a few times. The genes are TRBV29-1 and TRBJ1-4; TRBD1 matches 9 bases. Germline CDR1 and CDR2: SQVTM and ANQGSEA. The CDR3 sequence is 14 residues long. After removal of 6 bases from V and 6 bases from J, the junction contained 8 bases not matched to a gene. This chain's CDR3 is CSVQWGQGYEKLFF. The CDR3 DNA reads TGCAGCGTCCAATGGGGACAGGGTTATGAAAAACTGTTTTTT.

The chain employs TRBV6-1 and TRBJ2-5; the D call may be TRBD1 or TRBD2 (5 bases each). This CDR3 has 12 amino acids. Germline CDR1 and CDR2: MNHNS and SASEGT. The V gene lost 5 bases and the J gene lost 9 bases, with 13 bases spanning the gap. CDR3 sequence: CASSHGLGAQYF. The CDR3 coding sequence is TGTGCCAGCAGTCATGGCCTGGGGGCCCAGTACTTC.

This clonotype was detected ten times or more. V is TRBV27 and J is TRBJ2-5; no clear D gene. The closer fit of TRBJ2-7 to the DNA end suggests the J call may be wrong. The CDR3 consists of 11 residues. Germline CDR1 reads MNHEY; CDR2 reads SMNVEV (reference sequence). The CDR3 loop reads CATSRGREQYF. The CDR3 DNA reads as TGTGCCACCTCCCGAGGTCGCGAGCAGTACTTC.

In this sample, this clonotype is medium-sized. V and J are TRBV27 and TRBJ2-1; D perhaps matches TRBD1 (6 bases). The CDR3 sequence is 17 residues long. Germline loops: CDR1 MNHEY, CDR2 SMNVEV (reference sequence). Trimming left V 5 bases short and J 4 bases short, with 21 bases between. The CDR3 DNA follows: TGTGCCAGCAGTCCTAGACCCAGGGGACCCATATACAATGAGCAGTTCTTC. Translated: CASSPRPRGPIYNEQFF.

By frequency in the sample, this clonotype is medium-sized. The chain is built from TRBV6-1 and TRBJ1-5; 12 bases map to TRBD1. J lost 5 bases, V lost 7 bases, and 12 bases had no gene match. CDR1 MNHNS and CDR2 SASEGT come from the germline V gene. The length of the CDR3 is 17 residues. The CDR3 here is CASTRSPGQGADQPQHF. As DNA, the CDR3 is TGTGCCAGCACCCGAAGTCCGGGACAGGGGGCGGATCAGCCCCAGCATTTT.

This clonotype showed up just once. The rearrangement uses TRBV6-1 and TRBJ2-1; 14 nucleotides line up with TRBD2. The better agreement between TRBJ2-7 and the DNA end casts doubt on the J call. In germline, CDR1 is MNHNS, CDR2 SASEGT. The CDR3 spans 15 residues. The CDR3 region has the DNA TGTGCCAGCAGGGAGAGGGGACTAGCGGGAGAAGAGCAGTACTTC. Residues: CASRERGLAGEEQYF.

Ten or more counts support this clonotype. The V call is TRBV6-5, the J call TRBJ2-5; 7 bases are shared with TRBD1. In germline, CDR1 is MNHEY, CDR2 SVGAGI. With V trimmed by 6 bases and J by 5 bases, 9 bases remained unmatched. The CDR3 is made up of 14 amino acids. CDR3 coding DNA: TGTGCCAGCAGAACCGGGACAGCCAGCGAGACCCAGTACTTC. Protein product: CASRTGTASETQYF.

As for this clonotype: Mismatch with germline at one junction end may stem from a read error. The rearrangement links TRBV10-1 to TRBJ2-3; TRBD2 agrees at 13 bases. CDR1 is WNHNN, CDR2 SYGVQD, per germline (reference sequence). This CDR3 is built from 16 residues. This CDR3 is CASSESGTSGKDEQFF. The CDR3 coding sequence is TGCGCCAGCAGTGAGTCCGGGACTAGCGGGAAAGATGAGCAGTTCTTT.

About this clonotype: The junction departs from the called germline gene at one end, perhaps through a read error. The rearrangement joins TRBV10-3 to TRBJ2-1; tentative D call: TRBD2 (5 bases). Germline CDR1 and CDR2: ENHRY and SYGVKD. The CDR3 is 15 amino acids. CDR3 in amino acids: CAISPRAEGTNAQYF. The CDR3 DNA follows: TGTGCCATCAGCCCCCGGGCAGAGGGCACAAATGCGCAGTACTTT.

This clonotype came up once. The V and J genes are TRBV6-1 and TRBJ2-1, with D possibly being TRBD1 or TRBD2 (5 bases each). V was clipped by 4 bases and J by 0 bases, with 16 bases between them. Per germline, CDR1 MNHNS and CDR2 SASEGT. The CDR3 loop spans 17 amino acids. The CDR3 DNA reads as TGTGCCAGCAGTGCGTCGGGACGCCGGAGCTCCTACAATGAGCAGTTCTTC. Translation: CASSASGRRSSYNEQFF.

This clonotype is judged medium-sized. Here the CDR3 DNA reads TGTGCCAGCAGTCCGCGGACTAGCGGGAGCTTGCCCTACAATGAGCAGTTCTTC. Its protein is CASSPRTSGSLPYNEQFF. V gene TRBV27 combines with J gene TRBJ2-1; 13 nucleotides agree with TRBD2. J gave up 2 bases and V 5 bases, and 9 bases lay outside the gene matches. Looked up from germline, CDR1 is MNHEY and CDR2 is SMNVEV (reference sequence). CDR3 length equals 18 residues.

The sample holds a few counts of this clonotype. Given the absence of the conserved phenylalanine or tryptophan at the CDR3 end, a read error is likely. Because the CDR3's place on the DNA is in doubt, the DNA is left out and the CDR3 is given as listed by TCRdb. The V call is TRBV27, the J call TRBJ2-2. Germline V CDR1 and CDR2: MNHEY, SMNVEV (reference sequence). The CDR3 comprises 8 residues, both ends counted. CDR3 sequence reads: CASSLLGV.

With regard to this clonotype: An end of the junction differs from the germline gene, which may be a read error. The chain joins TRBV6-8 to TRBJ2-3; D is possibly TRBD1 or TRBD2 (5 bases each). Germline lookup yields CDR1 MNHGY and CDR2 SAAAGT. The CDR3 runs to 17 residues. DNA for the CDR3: TGTGCCAGCAGTTACGCGCTAGGGGAACGGGATGCAGAGACGCAGTATTTC. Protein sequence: CASSYALGERDAETQYF.

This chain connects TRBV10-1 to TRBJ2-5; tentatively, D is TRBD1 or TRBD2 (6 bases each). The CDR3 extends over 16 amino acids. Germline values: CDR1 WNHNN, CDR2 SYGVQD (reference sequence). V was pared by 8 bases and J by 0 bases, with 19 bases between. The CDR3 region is CASGGLTGRDQETQYF. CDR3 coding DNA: TGCGCCAGCGGGGGGCTGACGGGCCGTGACCAAGAGACCCAGTACTTC.

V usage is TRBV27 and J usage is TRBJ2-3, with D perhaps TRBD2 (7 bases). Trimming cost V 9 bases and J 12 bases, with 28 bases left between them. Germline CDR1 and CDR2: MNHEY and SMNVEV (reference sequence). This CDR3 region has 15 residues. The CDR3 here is CARGLGGRDTETQYF. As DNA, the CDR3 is TGTGCCAGGGGGCTAGGGGGGAGGGACACAGAGACCCAGTATTTT.

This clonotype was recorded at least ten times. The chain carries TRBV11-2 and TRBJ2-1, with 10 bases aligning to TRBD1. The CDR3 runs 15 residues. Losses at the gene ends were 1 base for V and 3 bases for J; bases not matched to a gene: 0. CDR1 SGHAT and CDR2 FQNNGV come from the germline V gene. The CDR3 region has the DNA TGTGCCAGCAGCTTAGGGACAGGGGGCTACAATGAGCAGTTCTTC. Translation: CASSLGTGGYNEQFF.

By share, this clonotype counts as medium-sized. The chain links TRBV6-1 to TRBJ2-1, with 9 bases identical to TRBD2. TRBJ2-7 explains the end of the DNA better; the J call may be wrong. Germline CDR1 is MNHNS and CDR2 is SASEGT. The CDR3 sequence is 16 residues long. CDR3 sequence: CASSVSSGEGFYEQYF. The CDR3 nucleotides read TGTGCCAGCAGTGTTTCTAGCGGGGAGGGTTTTTACGAGCAGTACTTC.

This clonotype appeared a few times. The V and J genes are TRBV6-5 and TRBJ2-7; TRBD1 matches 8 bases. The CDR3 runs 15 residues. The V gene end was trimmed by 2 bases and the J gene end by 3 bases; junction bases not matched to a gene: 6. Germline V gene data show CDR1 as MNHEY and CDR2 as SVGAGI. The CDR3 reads CASSYQGQVLYEQYF. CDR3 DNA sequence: TGTGCCAGCAGTTACCAGGGACAGGTTCTCTACGAGCAGTACTTC.

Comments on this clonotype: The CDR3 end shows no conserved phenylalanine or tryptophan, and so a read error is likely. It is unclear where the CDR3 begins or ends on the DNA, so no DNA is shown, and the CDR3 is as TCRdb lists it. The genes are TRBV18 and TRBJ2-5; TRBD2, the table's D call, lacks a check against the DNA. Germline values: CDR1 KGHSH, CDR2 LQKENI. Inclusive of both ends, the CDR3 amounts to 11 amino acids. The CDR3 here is CAQLTRSPSPP.

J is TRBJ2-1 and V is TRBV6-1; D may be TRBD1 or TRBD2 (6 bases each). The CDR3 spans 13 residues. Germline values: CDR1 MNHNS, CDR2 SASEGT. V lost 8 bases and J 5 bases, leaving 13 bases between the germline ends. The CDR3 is CASGVGGNNEQFF. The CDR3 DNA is TGTGCCAGCGGAGTGGGGGGCAACAATGAGCAGTTCTTC.

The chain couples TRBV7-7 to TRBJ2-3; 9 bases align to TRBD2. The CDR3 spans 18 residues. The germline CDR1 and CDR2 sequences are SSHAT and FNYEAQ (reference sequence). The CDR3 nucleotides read TGTGCTAGCGGCGCGGGAGGGGCGGGAGGGCCTGGCACAGATACGCAGTATTTT. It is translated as CASGAGGAGGPGTDTQYF.

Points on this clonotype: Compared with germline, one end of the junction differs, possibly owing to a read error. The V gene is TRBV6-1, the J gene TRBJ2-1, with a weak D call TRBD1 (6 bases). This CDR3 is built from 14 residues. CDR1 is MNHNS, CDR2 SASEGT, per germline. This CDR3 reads CAGSGGRVPETQYF. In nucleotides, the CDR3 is TGTGCCGGCAGTGGGGGCCGCGTCCCAGAGACGCAGTATTTC.

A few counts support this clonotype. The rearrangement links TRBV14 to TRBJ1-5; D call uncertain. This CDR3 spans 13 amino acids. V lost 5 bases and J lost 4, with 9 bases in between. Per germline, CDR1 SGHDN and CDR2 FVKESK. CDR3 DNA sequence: TGTGCCAGCAGCAATACCGGGAATCAGCCCCAGCATTTT. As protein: CASSNTGNQPQHF. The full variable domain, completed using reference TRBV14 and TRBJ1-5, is EAGVTQFPSHSVIEKGQTVTLRCDPISGHDNLYWYRRVMGKEIKFLLHFVKESKQDESGMPNNRFLAERTGGTYSTLKVQPAELEDSGVYFCASSNTGNQPQHFGDGTRLSIL.

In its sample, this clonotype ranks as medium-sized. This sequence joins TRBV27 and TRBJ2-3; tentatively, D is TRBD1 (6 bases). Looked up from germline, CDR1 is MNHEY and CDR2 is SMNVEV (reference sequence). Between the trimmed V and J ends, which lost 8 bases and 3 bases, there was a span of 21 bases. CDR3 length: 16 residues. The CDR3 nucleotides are TGTGCCAGCTCACGCAGGGGCTCGCTTCGGACAGATACGCAGTATTTT. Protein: CASSRRGSLRTDTQYF.

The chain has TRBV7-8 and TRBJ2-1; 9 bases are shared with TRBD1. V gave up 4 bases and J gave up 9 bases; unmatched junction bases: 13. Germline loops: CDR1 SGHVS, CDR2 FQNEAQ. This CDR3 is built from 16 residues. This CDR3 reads CASSSSWTGASAEQFF. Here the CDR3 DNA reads TGTGCCAGCAGCTCTAGCTGGACAGGGGCATCTGCTGAGCAGTTCTTC.